Listed here are 32 T cell receptor beta chains from one sample, sequenced in a study of PD-L1 blockade in urothelial cancer. Here immunoSEQ multiplex PCR was the method, and the copy in TCRdb shows in-frame clones only, minus some. The repertoire holds roughly 90,000 clones, with roughly 90% as singletons. Time point noted: pretreatment peripheral blood. The sequences come from PBMCs, collected around atezolizumab (anti-PD-L1) treatment. These receptors originate from an elderly woman with urothelial cancer.

This rearrangement joins TRBV21-1 to TRBJ1-2. TRBV21-1 is a listed pseudogene. The CDR3 covers 16 residues. The CDR3 protein is CASSKENGGHCYGYTF. CDR3 sequence (DNA): TGTGCCAGCAGCAAAGAAAACGGGGGGCATTGCTATGGCTACACCTTC.

The rearrangement joins TRBV2 to TRBJ1-2, with a possible D match to TRBD1 (5 bases). Per the germline V gene, CDR1 is SNHLY and CDR2 is FYNNEI. V was shortened by 4 bases and J by 6 bases, with 15 bases between the two germline ends. This CDR3 region has 14 residues. CDR3 sequence (DNA): TGTGCCAGCAGTGGGCAAGGGGAAAGGGATGGCTACACCTTC. Its translation: CASSGQGERDGYTF.

The J gene is TRBJ1-2, the V gene TRBV18; D gene uncertain. The germline gives CDR1 KGHSH, CDR2 LQKENI. This CDR3 comprises 13 residues. V shed 3 bases and J shed 3 bases, with 8 bases lying between them. The CDR3 DNA reads as TGTGCCAGCTCACCTGGACTCGACTATGGCTACACCTTC. It is translated as CASSPGLDYGYTF.

V is TRBV15 and J is TRBJ1-1, with 7 nucleotides matching TRBD1. J lost 0 bases, V lost 1 base, and 2 bases had no gene match. Germline V lookup: CDR1 LNHNV, CDR2 YYDKDF (reference sequence). CDR3 length: 15 amino acids. Here the CDR3 DNA reads TGTGCCACCAGCAGAGCGGACAGGCTGAACACTGAAGCTTTCTTT. This translates into CATSRADRLNTEAFF.

This rearrangement joins TRBV28 to TRBJ2-1; D uncertain. Trimming shortened V by 2 bases and J by 9 bases, and 8 bases separated the two germline ends. The CDR3 runs to 12 residues. Germline CDR1 reads MDHEN; CDR2 reads SYDVKM. This CDR3 is CASSLRGLEQFF. The CDR3 DNA reads TGTGCCAGCAGTTTAAGAGGTCTTGAGCAGTTCTTC.

The chain employs TRBV10-2 and TRBJ2-1, with TRBD1 identical over 12 bases. The CDR3 extends over 18 amino acids. Germline values: CDR1 WSHSY, CDR2 SAAADI. Trimming at V came to 6 bases and at J to 5 bases, leaving 14 bases not matched to a gene. This chain's CDR3 is CASSRVPGQGAPDNEQFF. CDR3 DNA: TGCGCCAGCAGCCGAGTCCCGGGACAGGGGGCGCCGGACAATGAGCAGTTCTTC.

V is TRBV5-1 and J is TRBJ2-2; no clear D gene. Germline assignment: CDR1 SGHRS and CDR2 YFSETQ. The CDR3 consists of 17 residues. Trimming removed 0 bases at V and 0 bases at J, with 12 bases between. The CDR3 DNA reads TGCGCCAGCAGCTTGGTGGTATTACTTGCGAACACCGGGGAGCTGTTTTTT. The encoded protein is CASSLVVLLANTGELFF.

The chain carries TRBV29-1 and TRBJ2-1, with 9 bases fitting TRBD2. The CDR3 is made up of 15 amino acids. Trimming removed 6 bases from V and 0 bases from J; junction bases left unmatched: 6. The germline gives CDR1 SQVTM, CDR2 ANQGSEA. DNA for the CDR3: TGCAGCGTGAACTTAGCGGGAGTCTCCTACAATGAGCAGTTCTTC. It is translated as CSVNLAGVSYNEQFF.

The chain couples TRBV2 to TRBJ2-5, with D possibly TRBD2 on 8 matching bases. The V end lost 7 bases, the J end lost 9 bases, and 21 bases lay between the germline ends. The CDR3 sequence is 14 residues long. CDR1 and CDR2 from the germline V gene are SNHLY and FYNNEI. The CDR3 nucleotides read TGTGCCAGCAAAGAACAGGGGCCTAGCGGGTCCCAGTACTTC. The encoded protein is CASKEQGPSGSQYF.

This chain uses TRBV6-5 with TRBJ2-6; no clear D gene. Trimming took 4 bases from V and 1 from J, leaving 2 bases between them. The CDR3 length is 13 residues. Germline CDR1 reads MNHEY; CDR2 reads SVGAGI. The DNA of the CDR3 is TGTGCCAGCAGTTCTTCTGGGGCCAACGTCCTGACTTTC. Protein sequence: CASSSSGANVLTF.

V and J are TRBV27 and TRBJ1-4, with D unresolved. The CDR3 has 15 amino acids. V lost 7 bases, J lost 5 bases, and 17 bases lay in between. Germline V gene sequence: CDR1 MNHEY, CDR2 SMNVEV (reference sequence). CDR3 DNA: TGTGCCAGCACCAACCTATGGGCTCCGAATGAAAAACTGTTTTTT. Protein product: CASTNLWAPNEKLFF.

The J gene is TRBJ1-3, the V gene TRBV18, with D unresolved. V lost 3 bases and J lost 0, with 9 bases in between. Germline values: CDR1 KGHSH, CDR2 LQKENI. The CDR3 runs to 15 residues. CDR3 DNA: TGTGCCAGCTCACCGTCCACCTACTCTGGAAACACCATATATTTT. As protein: CASSPSTYSGNTIYF.

The rearrangement uses TRBV7-3 and TRBJ1-1, with 12 positions matching TRBD1. V was pared by 1 base and J by 5 bases, with 8 bases of the junction left unmatched. CDR1 and CDR2 (germline): SGHTA, FQGTGA. The CDR3 consists of 17 residues. CDR3 residues: CASSLKGQGAGGTEAFF. The CDR3 region has the DNA TGTGCCAGCAGCTTAAAGGGACAGGGGGCTGGGGGGACTGAAGCTTTCTTT. Drawing the rest from reference TRBV7-3 and TRBJ1-1, the complete variable domain is GAGVSQTPSNKVTEKGKYVELRCDPISGHTALYWYRQSLGQGPEFLIYFQGTGAADDSGLPNDRFFAVRPEGSVSTLKIQRTERGDSAVYLCASSLKGQGAGGTEAFFGQGTRLTVV.

The chain employs TRBV7-2 and TRBJ1-1; the D gene is possibly TRBD1 (6 bases). Germline CDR1 reads SGHTA; CDR2 reads FQGNSA. With 4 bases removed from V and 7 bases from J, the gap between germline ends came to 10 bases. This CDR3 has 12 residues. Written as DNA, the CDR3 is TGTGCCAGCAGCTCACAGGGTCTTGAAGCTTTCTTT. Translated, it gives CASSSQGLEAFF.

In this sample, this clone turned up once. The rearrangement links TRBV25-1 to TRBJ2-1; D is perhaps TRBD1 (7 bases). The germline V and J ends were trimmed by 8 bases and 6 bases, with 14 bases remaining between them. Per the germline V gene, CDR1 is MGHDK and CDR2 is SYGVNS. This CDR3 is 13 amino acids long. The CDR3 loop reads CASLRQGGNEQFF. DNA for the CDR3: TGTGCCAGCCTGCGACAGGGAGGCAATGAGCAGTTCTTC.

The chain has TRBV28 and TRBJ1-5; D possibly corresponds to TRBD1 (6 bases). The germline V gene encodes CDR1 MDHEN and CDR2 SYDVKM. Trimming pared 8 bases from V and 7 bases from J, leaving 12 bases between. The CDR3 consists of 12 residues. CDR3 sequence: CASGRGEQPQHF. Written as DNA, the CDR3 is TGTGCCAGCGGCAGGGGTGAACAGCCCCAGCATTTT. Using reference TRBV28 and TRBJ1-5 for the parts outside the CDR3, the full variable domain is DVKVTQSSRYLVKRTGEKVFLECVQDMDHENMFWYRQDPGLGLRLIYFSYDVKMKEKGDIPEGYSVSREKKERFSLILESASTNQTSMYLCASGRGEQPQHFGDGTRLSIL.

This clone was seen just once. The V gene is TRBV19, the J gene TRBJ2-5; maybe TRBD1 (6 bases). In germline, CDR1 is LNHDA, CDR2 SQIVND (reference sequence). With 4 bases removed from V and 4 bases from J, the gap between germline ends came to 10 bases. The CDR3 loop spans 13 amino acids. As DNA, the CDR3 is TGTGCCAGTAGTACTGGACAGAGAGAGACCCAGTACTTC. As protein: CASSTGQRETQYF.

The J gene is TRBJ1-2, the V gene TRBV28, with a tentative D call TRBD1 (5 bases). The CDR3 runs to 14 residues. Germline loops: CDR1 MDHEN, CDR2 SYDVKM. The germline V and J ends were trimmed by 6 bases and 4 bases, with 15 bases remaining between them. This CDR3 reads CASRAGGSGYGYTF. The CDR3 nucleotides are TGTGCCAGCAGGGCGGGGGGGTCTGGCTATGGCTACACCTTC.

The chain combines TRBV27 with TRBJ2-3, with TRBD2 matching 12 bases. The germline V gene encodes CDR1 MNHEY and CDR2 SMNVEV (reference sequence). The CDR3 extends over 16 amino acids. J lost 2 bases, V lost 4 bases, and 4 bases had no gene match. The CDR3 DNA reads as TGTGCCAGCAGTTCGCCTAGCGGGAGGGCCACAGATACGCAGTATTTT. It codes for CASSSPSGRATDTQYF.

This chain joins TRBV7-7 and TRBJ2-7, with TRBD2 matching 7 bases. The V segment lost 5 bases and the J segment 6 bases; nucleotides outside the gene matches: 10. Germline CDR1 is SSHAT and CDR2 is FNYEAQ (reference sequence). This CDR3 has 14 amino acids. In DNA, the CDR3 is TGTGCCAGCAGCCCCCGGGAGGACTTCCGCGAGCAGTACTTC. Its translation is CASSPREDFREQYF.

The chain links TRBV5-1 to TRBJ1-2, with D perhaps matching TRBD1 (6 bases). V gave up 4 bases and J gave up 0 bases, with 10 bases separating them. Germline V gene data show CDR1 as SGHRS and CDR2 as YFSETQ. The CDR3 contains 14 residues. CDR3 loop: CASSPDSANYGYTF. CDR3 nucleotide sequence: TGCGCCAGCAGCCCGGACAGCGCTAACTATGGCTACACCTTC.

Judged by abundance, this clone is medium-sized. V and J are TRBV28 and TRBJ2-7; TRBD2 agrees at 9 bases. With V trimmed by 6 bases and J by 4 bases, 7 bases remained unmatched. The CDR3 extends over 14 amino acids. In germline, CDR1 is MDHEN, CDR2 SYDVKM. In DNA form, the CDR3 reads TGTGCCAGCAGGTTAGCGGGAGATTGGTACGAGCAGTACTTC. Translation gives CASRLAGDWYEQYF. Variable domain in full (rest from reference TRBV28 and TRBJ2-7): DVKVTQSSRYLVKRTGEKVFLECVQDMDHENMFWYRQDPGLGLRLIYFSYDVKMKEKGDIPEGYSVSREKKERFSLILESASTNQTSMYLCASRLAGDWYEQYFGPGTRLTVT.

The chain combines TRBV5-1 with TRBJ2-4, with D perhaps TRBD1 (6 bases). Germline values: CDR1 SGHRS, CDR2 YFSETQ. This CDR3 spans 16 amino acids. Trimming removed 4 bases from V and 0 bases from J, with 14 bases in between. This CDR3 is CASSPHRDVAKNIQYF. CDR3 nucleotides: TGCGCCAGCAGCCCTCACAGGGATGTAGCCAAAAACATTCAGTACTTC.

CDR3 residues: CASSDLGQGASPLHF. The DNA for the CDR3 is TGTGCCAGCTCGGATCTGGGACAGGGTGCTTCACCCCTCCACTTT. V is TRBV6-1 and J is TRBJ1-6; 9 bases line up with TRBD1. This CDR3 has 15 amino acids. The germline V gene encodes CDR1 MNHNS and CDR2 SASEGT. Germline trimming cut 8 bases from V and 9 bases from J; bases unmatched to any gene: 11.

The chain has TRBV7-3 and TRBJ2-3, with unresolved D. CDR1 is SGHTA, CDR2 FQGTGA, per germline. The CDR3 runs 13 residues. The ends were cut back, 2 bases at V and 4 bases at J, with 7 bases in the middle. The CDR3 reads CASSLVHADTQYF. The CDR3 DNA is TGTGCCAGCAGCTTAGTACACGCAGATACGCAGTATTTT. Complete variable domain (other parts from reference TRBV7-3 and TRBJ2-3): GAGVSQTPSNKVTEKGKYVELRCDPISGHTALYWYRQSLGQGPEFLIYFQGTGAADDSGLPNDRFFAVRPEGSVSTLKIQRTERGDSAVYLCASSLVHADTQYFGPGTRLTVL.

This sequence joins TRBV7-9 and TRBJ1-1; D gene unclear. V lost 1 base to trimming and J lost 4 bases, with 7 bases between them. The CDR3 contains 13 residues. The V gene's germline CDR1 is SEHNR and CDR2 FQNEAQ (reference sequence). CDR3 residues: CASSLGKSTEAFF. DNA of the CDR3: TGTGCCAGCAGCTTAGGTAAATCCACTGAAGCTTTCTTT.

This clone was recorded only once. The CDR3 spells CASRRTGSTDTQYF. In DNA, the CDR3 is TGCGCCAGCAGAAGGACAGGTTCCACAGATACGCAGTATTTT. The V call is TRBV10-2, the J call TRBJ2-3, with 7 positions matching TRBD1. V shed 6 bases, J shed 2 bases, and the junction held 5 bases outside the gene matches. The CDR3 is 14 residues long. The germline V gene has CDR1 WSHSY and CDR2 SAAADI.

CDR3 coding DNA: TGTGCCTGGAAGATTGGGCCCTACGAGCAGTACTTC. The encoded protein is CAWKIGPYEQYF. The chain has TRBV30 and TRBJ2-7, with unresolved D. The germline V and J ends were trimmed by 4 bases and 2 bases, with 9 bases remaining between them. Germline lookup yields CDR1 GTSNPN and CDR2 SVGIG (reference sequence). The CDR3 has 12 residues. Filled out from reference TRBV30 and TRBJ2-7, the complete variable domain reads SQTIHQWPATLVQPVGSPLSLECTVEGTSNPNLYWYRQAAGRGLQLLFYSVGIGQISSEVPQNLSASRPQDRQFILSSKKLLLSDSGFYLCAWKIGPYEQYFGPGTRLTVT.

Only a few counts were recorded for this clone. The chain employs TRBV6-5 and TRBJ2-1; TRBD2 aligns across 8 bases. J lost 9 bases, V lost 6 bases, and 13 bases had no gene match. The CDR3 consists of 15 residues. From germline, CDR1 is MNHEY and CDR2 SVGAGI. CDR3 sequence reads: CASSHAAGGSGEQFF. The CDR3 DNA follows: TGTGCCAGCAGCCACGCCGCGGGAGGATCCGGTGAGCAGTTCTTC.

This clone appeared a single time. The rearrangement joins TRBV9 to TRBJ1-1; 9 bases are shared with TRBD1. This CDR3 region has 14 residues. V lost 4 bases and J lost 4; bases outside the gene matches: 5. The germline CDR1 and CDR2 sequences are SGDLS and YYNGEE. The CDR3 is CASSHTGGATEAFF. The CDR3 nucleotides read TGTGCCAGCAGCCACACAGGGGGCGCCACTGAAGCTTTCTTT.

This sequence joins TRBV10-3 and TRBJ2-1; TRBD2 is a possible D gene (6 bases). Looked up from germline, CDR1 is ENHRY and CDR2 is SYGVKD. The V gene lost 2 bases and the J gene lost 0 bases, with 11 bases spanning the gap. The CDR3 extends over 16 amino acids. CDR3 sequence reads: CAISENSGSSYNEQFF. The CDR3 coding sequence is TGTGCCATCAGTGAGAATAGCGGAAGCTCCTACAATGAGCAGTTCTTC.

The CDR3 DNA follows: TGTGCCAGCAGTCCCCCAAGAGGAGAAGCTTTCTTT. The encoded protein is CASSPPRGEAFF. The chain links TRBV6-5 to TRBJ1-1; D gene uncertain. Germline values: CDR1 MNHEY, CDR2 SVGAGI. Trimming left V 5 bases short and J 8 bases short, with 12 bases between. This CDR3 has 12 amino acids.